This T cell receptor beta chain was observed in a study of cytomegalovirus exposure and HLA in healthy donors. About the study: The approximately 100 million unique TCR beta sequences, from about 180 million T cells, were found by an earlier analysis.

In the case of this clone: Its cognate antigen is unknown.

The J segment lost 3 bases and the V segment lost 5 bases, leaving 3 bases of the junction unmatched. Looked up from germline, CDR1 is SSHAT and CDR2 is FNYEAQ (reference sequence). The CDR3 sequence is 13 residues long. A multiplex PCR was run with 60 Vbeta primers and 13 Jbeta primers. Here immunoSEQ multiplex PCR was the method, and the copy in TCRdb shows in-frame clones only, minus some. The sample lists roughly 130,000 clones, approximately 80% occurring once. Study observations and caveats: An Asian-associated ancestry cluster reportedly showed fewer N-insertions than the roughly 670-donor mean in a later analysis. In a later analysis, parvovirus B19, influenza, CMV and Epstein-Barr virus appeared linked to several top co-occurrence clusters.

The rearrangement links TRBV7-7 to TRBJ2-7; 8 bases are a match to TRBD1. The sample comprised PBMCs. The sequence was collected from a man aged 40-50 years in good health and CMV-seronegative. The CDR3 loop reads CASSVGQGYEQYF. DNA for the CDR3: TGTGCCAGCAGCGTAGGACAGGGCTACGAGCAGTACTTC.